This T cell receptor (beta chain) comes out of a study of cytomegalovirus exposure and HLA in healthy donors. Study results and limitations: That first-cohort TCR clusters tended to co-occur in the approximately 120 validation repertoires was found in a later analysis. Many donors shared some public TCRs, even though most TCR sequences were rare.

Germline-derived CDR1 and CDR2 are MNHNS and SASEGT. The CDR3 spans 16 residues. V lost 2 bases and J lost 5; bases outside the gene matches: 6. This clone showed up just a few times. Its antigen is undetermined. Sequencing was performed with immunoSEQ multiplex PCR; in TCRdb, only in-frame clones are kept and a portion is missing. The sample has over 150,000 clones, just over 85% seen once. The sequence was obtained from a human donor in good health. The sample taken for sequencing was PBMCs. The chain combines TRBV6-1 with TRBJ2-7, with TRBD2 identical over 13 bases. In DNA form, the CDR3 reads TGTGCCAGCAGTGAACTCGGGACTAGCGGGAAGGACGAGCAGTACTTC. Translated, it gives CASSELGTSGKDEQYF.